Following are 6 T cell receptor beta chains from one sample sequenced in a study of T cell changes during pregnancy in multiple sclerosis. Clones were read by immunoSEQ multiplex PCR, and TCRdb kept only the in-frame ones, dropping some. The table records roughly 79,000 clones, 80% to 95% of them present only once. This sample comprised CD4+ T cells from peripheral blood mononuclear cells, obtained before pregnancy. The receptors come from a female donor with multiple sclerosis, enrolled in a pregnancy study.

This chain connects TRBV28 to TRBJ1-6, with 8 bases lining up with TRBD1. The CDR3 spans 15 residues. In germline, CDR1 is MDHEN, CDR2 SYDVKM. V shed 2 bases and J 6 bases; nucleotides not matched to a gene: 3. The CDR3 DNA is TGTGCCAGCAGTTTACCGGACAGGGCTAATTCACCCCTCCACTTT. It codes for CASSLPDRANSPLHF.

The count of this clone is one. The chain employs TRBV5-4 and TRBJ2-5; 9 bases line up with TRBD2. With V trimmed by 2 bases and J by 5 bases, 4 bases remained unmatched. Germline lookup yields CDR1 SGHNT and CDR2 YYREEE (reference sequence). The CDR3 covers 14 residues. The CDR3 loop is CASSLGGRGETQYF. CDR3 coding DNA: TGTGCCAGCAGCTTAGGCGGGAGGGGGGAGACCCAGTACTTC. The whole variable domain, remainder taken from reference TRBV5-4 and TRBJ2-5, is ETGVTQSPTHLIKTRGQQVTLRCSSQSGHNTVSWYQQALGQGPQFIFQYYREEENGRGNFPPRFSGLQFPNYSSELNVNALELDDSALYLCASSLGGRGETQYFGPGTRLLVL.

The chain uses TRBV19 and TRBJ1-1, with D perhaps matching TRBD1 (5 bases). V lost 6 bases and J lost 0, with 11 bases in between. Per germline, CDR1 LNHDA and CDR2 SQIVND (reference sequence). The CDR3 loop spans 14 amino acids. CDR3 region: CASSRENLNTEAFF. The CDR3 coding sequence is TGTGCCAGTAGCAGGGAAAATCTGAACACTGAAGCTTTCTTT.

The table lists this clone with a few counts. The chain employs TRBV7-6 and TRBJ2-3; weak D call: TRBD2 (6 bases). CDR3 length: 16 residues. Germline values: CDR1 SGHVS, CDR2 FNYEAQ. V lost 1 base, J lost 1 base, and 12 bases lay in between. The CDR3 region is CASSLGVREGTDTQYF. The CDR3 DNA sequence: TGTGCCAGCAGCTTAGGTGTCAGGGAGGGCACAGATACGCAGTATTTT.

The chain carries TRBV5-1 and TRBJ1-2, with 9 bases that match TRBD1. Germline lookup yields CDR1 SGHRS and CDR2 YFSETQ. There are 15 residues in the CDR3. The V segment lost 4 bases and the J segment 7 bases; nucleotides outside the gene matches: 11. The CDR3 loop is CASSPGPGTGTGYTF. In DNA form, the CDR3 reads TGCGCCAGCAGCCCCGGTCCCGGGACAGGGACTGGCTACACCTTC.

The sample holds one count of this clone. The rearrangement uses TRBV4-1 and TRBJ1-2; D not resolved. Germline V gene sequence: CDR1 MGHRA, CDR2 YSYEKL. The CDR3 extends over 14 amino acids. Trimming pared 0 bases from V and 4 bases from J, leaving 9 bases between. The DNA for the CDR3 is TGCGCCAGCAGCCAAGATAATCAGGTCTATGGCTACACCTTC. Its translation: CASSQDNQVYGYTF.